The 29 T cell receptor beta chains below all came from one sample that was sequenced in a study of Graves' ophthalmopathy and Graves' hyperthyroidism. The authors amplified TCR beta CDR3 regions, and they did so from RNA transcripts for repertoire sequencing. RT-PCR was first run with HTBI primers, then multiplex PCR in a second round. One entry per CDR3 protein results from TCRdb running MiXCR on the multiplex PCR reads. Here the sample spans some 380,000 distinct CDR3 sequences, 15% being singletons. The specimen was peripheral blood. The receptors come from a woman under 30 with stable Graves' hyperthyroidism.

This clonotype was found many times. The V gene is TRBV12-3 or TRBV12-4, the J gene TRBJ2-5, with D perhaps TRBD2 (6 bases). V lost 6 bases, J lost 5 bases, and 16 bases lay in between. The CDR3 loop spans 14 amino acids. The CDR3 nucleotides are TGTGCCAGCAGCCTCGGGGGACCCGGGGAGACCCAGTACTTC. Residues: CASSLGGPGETQYF.

V usage is TRBV24-1 and J usage is TRBJ1-1, with 11 bases identical to TRBD1. This CDR3 spans 16 amino acids. Germline V gene data show CDR1 as KGHDR and CDR2 as SFDVKD. The V segment lost 2 bases and the J segment 5 bases; nucleotides outside the gene matches: 6. The CDR3 sequence is CATSDSGTGGRTEAFF. The CDR3 region has the DNA TGTGCCACCAGTGATTCCGGGACAGGGGGTCGGACTGAAGCTTTCTTT.

Ten or more counts support this clonotype. V is TRBV6-1 and J is TRBJ2-4; TRBD1 matches 7 bases. V trimming: 6 bases; J trimming: 4 bases; junction bases outside the gene matches: 6. CDR1 and CDR2 (germline): MNHNS, SASEGT. This CDR3 has 14 amino acids. Here the CDR3 reads CASSDGQVKNIQYF. The CDR3 DNA reads TGTGCCAGCAGCGATGGACAGGTGAAAAACATTCAGTACTTC.

This clonotype was seen repeatedly, ten times or more. The V gene is TRBV28, the J gene TRBJ1-6, with 10 bases identical to TRBD1. V shed 4 bases and J 8 bases; nucleotides not matched to a gene: 5. Germline V CDR1 and CDR2: MDHEN, SYDVKM. The CDR3 runs to 15 residues. CDR3 nucleotides: TGTGCCAGCAGTTACGGCGGGACAGGGGATTCACCCCTCCACTTT. Translation: CASSYGGTGDSPLHF. The full variable domain, completed using reference TRBV28 and TRBJ1-6, is DVKVTQSSRYLVKRTGEKVFLECVQDMDHENMFWYRQDPGLGLRLIYFSYDVKMKEKGDIPEGYSVSREKKERFSLILESASTNQTSMYLCASSYGGTGDSPLHFGNGTRLTVT.

This clonotype has at least ten counts. The V call is TRBV9, the J call TRBJ1-3, with D perhaps TRBD1 (5 bases). The CDR3 loop spans 16 amino acids. Germline V CDR1 and CDR2: SGDLS, YYNGEE. Trimming removed 1 base from V and 4 bases from J, with 15 bases in between. The CDR3 is CASSVTDTVAGNTIYF. The DNA of the CDR3 is TGTGCCAGCAGCGTAACGGACACAGTGGCAGGAAACACCATATATTTT. Full variable domain (outside the CDR3, taken from reference TRBV9 and TRBJ1-3): DSGVTQTPKHLITATGQRVTLRCSPRSGDLSVYWYQQSLDQGLQFLIQYYNGEERAKGNILERFSAQQFPDLHSELNLSSLELGDSALYFCASSVTDTVAGNTIYFGEGSWLTVV.

This clonotype has at least ten counts. This chain links TRBV19 with TRBJ1-5; D possibly corresponds to TRBD1 (5 bases). This CDR3 contains 13 residues. From germline, CDR1 is LNHDA and CDR2 SQIVND (reference sequence). The germline V and J ends were trimmed by 3 bases and 7 bases, with 10 bases remaining between them. CDR3 coding DNA: TGTGCCAGTAGTATCTCAGGGCCCCAGCCCCAGCATTTT. Amino acid sequence: CASSISGPQPQHF.

This clonotype was detected ten times or more. The chain joins TRBV5-4 to TRBJ1-2; 12 bases agree with TRBD1. This CDR3 is 15 amino acids long. V shed 0 bases, J shed 5 bases, and the junction held 2 bases outside the gene matches. From germline, CDR1 is SGHNT and CDR2 YYREEE (reference sequence). The CDR3 reads CASSLGGQGAYGYTF. The DNA for the CDR3 is TGTGCCAGCAGCTTGGGGGGACAGGGGGCTTATGGCTACACCTTC. The full variable domain, completed using reference TRBV5-4 and TRBJ1-2, is ETGVTQSPTHLIKTRGQQVTLRCSSQSGHNTVSWYQQALGQGPQFIFQYYREEENGRGNFPPRFSGLQFPNYSSELNVNALELDDSALYLCASSLGGQGAYGYTFGSGTRLTVV.

The genes are TRBV11-3 and TRBJ2-5; 9 bases fit TRBD1. This CDR3 is 16 amino acids long. Trimming at V came to 4 bases and at J to 2 bases, leaving 8 bases not matched to a gene. Germline CDR1 is SGHNT and CDR2 is YENEEA. CDR3 coding DNA: TGTGCCAGCAGCTCCTGGACAGGGGAGGGTCAAGAGACCCAGTACTTC. Translation gives CASSSWTGEGQETQYF.

There are many counts of this clonotype. V is TRBV6-2 or TRBV6-3 and J is TRBJ1-3, with TRBD1 matching 7 bases. J was trimmed by 0 bases and V by 0 bases; bases with no gene match: 8. CDR1 and CDR2 (germline): MNHEY, SVGEGT. CDR3 length: 18 amino acids. CDR3 nucleotides: TGTGCCAGCAGTTACTCGCAGGGGGGCCCGAACTCTGGAAACACCATATATTTT. Translation gives CASSYSQGGPNSGNTIYF.

This clonotype was picked up many times. The V call is TRBV20-1, the J call TRBJ2-7; 7 bases line up with TRBD1. This CDR3 spans 15 amino acids. Germline CDR1 reads DFQATT; CDR2 reads SNEGSKA (reference sequence). V shed 6 bases, J shed 5 bases, and the junction held 16 bases outside the gene matches. The CDR3 loop is CSANERQGRFNEQYF. CDR3 DNA: TGCAGTGCAAACGAGAGACAGGGTCGATTTAACGAGCAGTACTTC.

V gene TRBV6-1 combines with J gene TRBJ2-2; 7 bases are shared with TRBD1. This CDR3 is 15 amino acids long. V dropped 8 bases and J dropped 2; count of bases not matched to a gene: 8. Germline V gene data show CDR1 as MNHNS and CDR2 as SASEGT. The CDR3 region is CASGGQVINTGELFF. The CDR3 DNA reads as TGTGCCAGCGGTGGACAGGTGATCAACACCGGGGAGCTGTTTTTT.

This clonotype occurred many times. V and J are TRBV10-2 and TRBJ1-6, with TRBD1 as a possible D gene (5 bases). V was pared by 6 bases and J by 6 bases, with 18 bases between. The CDR3 length is 16 residues. The germline gives CDR1 WSHSY, CDR2 SAAADI. The CDR3 protein is CASRSGRVDRNSPLHF. The DNA of the CDR3 is TGCGCCAGCAGGTCGGGCAGGGTGGACCGTAATTCACCCCTCCACTTT.

A remark on this clonotype: This may be a read error: a much more frequent sequence differs by one nucleotide. The CDR3 here is CASSRGQGVDQPQHF. Written as DNA, the CDR3 is TGTGCTAGTTCAAGAGGGCAGGGGGTCGATCAGCCCCAGCATTTT. The rearrangement uses TRBV12-5 and TRBJ1-5, with TRBD1 matching over 7 bases. The CDR3 runs 15 residues. Germline-derived CDR1 and CDR2 are LGHNT and FRNRAP. V dropped 8 bases and J dropped 5; count of bases not matched to a gene: 12.

The CDR3 sequence is CASSLDLDGYGGGDEQYF. CDR3 DNA sequence: TGTGCCAGCAGCTTAGATCTTGACGGGTACGGCGGGGGCGACGAGCAGTACTTC. The chain has TRBV11-2 and TRBJ2-7; D might be TRBD2 (7 bases). Trimming removed 0 bases from V and 5 bases from J, with 23 bases in between. Per germline, CDR1 SGHAT and CDR2 FQNNGV. The CDR3 is 18 amino acids.

Concerning this clonotype itself: The CDR3 end shows no conserved phenylalanine or tryptophan, and so a read error is likely. The chain employs TRBV10-1 and TRBJ2-2; 7 bases line up with TRBD2. With V trimmed by 3 bases and J by 5 bases, 3 bases remained unmatched. Per germline, CDR1 WNHNN and CDR2 SYGVQD (reference sequence). CDR3 size: 14 residues. CDR3 protein: CASSDISGTGELFY. The CDR3 DNA reads as TGCGCCAGCAGTGATATTAGCGGGACCGGGGAGCTGTTTTAT.

This clonotype was seen repeatedly, ten times or more. V and J are TRBV27 and TRBJ2-7; D might be TRBD2 (5 bases). CDR3 length: 15 residues. Germline values: CDR1 MNHEY, CDR2 SMNVEV (reference sequence). V shed 8 bases and J shed 0 bases, with 17 bases lying between them. The CDR3 region is CASDNRGLGSYEQYF. CDR3 DNA sequence: TGTGCCAGCGACAACCGGGGATTAGGCTCCTACGAGCAGTACTTC.

This clonotype was seen at least ten times. The chain joins TRBV10-3 to TRBJ2-7; 8 positions agree with TRBD1. The germline gives CDR1 ENHRY, CDR2 SYGVKD. The CDR3 contains 13 residues. After removal of 6 bases from V and 6 bases from J, the junction contained 7 bases not matched to a gene. The CDR3 DNA follows: TGTGCCATCAGCGGGACAGGTCCTCTCGAGCAGTACTTC. As protein: CAISGTGPLEQYF.

There are many counts of this clonotype. The chain recombines TRBV5-1 with TRBJ1-5; TRBD1 is a possible D gene (6 bases). Trimming cost V 5 bases and J 0 bases, with 12 bases left between them. The CDR3 is 15 amino acids. The germline V gene encodes CDR1 SGHRS and CDR2 YFSETQ. CDR3 loop: CASRDRPYSNQPQHF. The CDR3 nucleotides are TGCGCCAGCAGAGACAGGCCGTATAGCAATCAGCCCCAGCATTTT.

For this clonotype: This sequence may be a read error, since a much larger clone differs from it by one base. This chain links TRBV2 with TRBJ2-7; D ambiguous. V lost 1 base and J lost 5, with 15 bases in between. The CDR3 covers 15 residues. Germline V gene sequence: CDR1 SNHLY, CDR2 FYNNEI. The CDR3 nucleotides read TGTGCCAGCAGTGAAGGGGTCTACCGCGCCAACGAGCAGTACTTC. Translation gives CASSEGVYRANEQYF.

This clonotype was seen many times. The V call is TRBV15, the J call TRBJ1-2; possible D gene TRBD1, 6 bases. Germline V gene data show CDR1 as LNHNV and CDR2 as YYDKDF (reference sequence). CDR3 length: 16 amino acids. Trimming left V 1 base short and J 5 bases short, with 17 bases between. CDR3 DNA: TGTGCCACCAGCAGAGTGGGGGACACGGTCGCTTATGGCTACACCTTC. Residues: CATSRVGDTVAYGYTF.

This clonotype was counted between two and nine times. The V call is TRBV3-1, the J call TRBJ1-1; no definite D call. Germline loops: CDR1 LGHDT, CDR2 YNNKEL (reference sequence). CDR3 length: 12 amino acids. V lost 6 bases and J lost 11, with 16 bases in between. The CDR3 sequence is CASRGSTVPAFF. The CDR3 DNA follows: TGTGCCAGCAGGGGAAGTACGGTTCCGGCTTTCTTT. Full variable domain (remainder filled in from reference TRBV3-1 and TRBJ1-1): DTAVSQTPKYLVTQMGNDKSIKCEQNLGHDTMYWYKQDSKKFLKIMFSYNNKELIINETVPNRFSPKSPDKAHLNLHINSLELGDSAVYFCASRGSTVPAFFGQGTRLTVV.

This clonotype turned up a few times. The V gene is TRBV7-3, the J gene TRBJ1-1; D is unclear. The CDR3 runs 13 residues. The V gene lost 1 base and the J gene lost 4 bases, with 7 bases spanning the gap. Germline V gene sequence: CDR1 SGHTA, CDR2 FQGTGA. CDR3 amino acids: CASSLKPSTEAFF. The CDR3 DNA follows: TGTGCCAGCAGCTTAAAACCAAGCACTGAAGCTTTCTTT.

The V gene is TRBV3-1, the J gene TRBJ2-2; TRBD1 agrees at 9 bases. The CDR3 is 17 residues long. Germline V lookup: CDR1 LGHDT, CDR2 YNNKEL (reference sequence). The V gene end was trimmed by 2 bases and the J gene end by 1 base; junction bases not matched to a gene: 5. Written as DNA, the CDR3 is TGTGCCAGCAGCCAACTTACGGGACAGGGGAACACCGGGGAGCTGTTTTTT. It translates to CASSQLTGQGNTGELFF.

This clonotype has at least ten counts. As DNA, the CDR3 is TGTGCCAGCAGCTCTACGGGGTTTCCTGGCGATGGCTACACCTTC. As protein: CASSSTGFPGDGYTF. The chain links TRBV7-2 to TRBJ1-2; D gene unclear. Per the germline V gene, CDR1 is SGHTA and CDR2 is FQGNSA. The CDR3 runs to 15 residues. V was cut by 4 bases and J by 6 bases, with 18 bases left in between.

This clonotype was picked up many times. The J gene is TRBJ1-1, the V gene TRBV12-3 or TRBV12-4; 7 bases line up with TRBD1. V shed 4 bases, J shed 0 bases, and the junction held 11 bases outside the gene matches. The CDR3 has 17 amino acids. The CDR3 sequence is CASSSQGGQLMNTEAFF. CDR3 DNA: TGTGCCAGCAGTTCCCAAGGGGGCCAATTAATGAACACTGAAGCTTTCTTT.

This sequence joins TRBV7-2 and TRBJ2-7; perhaps TRBD1 as D (6 bases). V was trimmed by 1 base and J by 4 bases, leaving 11 bases between them. In germline, CDR1 is SGHTA, CDR2 FQGNSA. This CDR3 spans 14 amino acids. In DNA, the CDR3 is TGTGCCAGCAGCTTAGACGGACAGATATACGAGCAGTACTTC. This translates into CASSLDGQIYEQYF. Filled out from reference TRBV7-2 and TRBJ2-7, the complete variable domain reads GAGVSQSPSNKVTEKGKDVELRCDPISGHTALYWYRQSLGQGLEFLIYFQGNSAPDKSGLPSDRFSAERTGGSVSTLTIQRTQQEDSAVYLCASSLDGQIYEQYFGPGTRLTVT.

This clonotype was recorded at least ten times. The V call is TRBV4-1, the J call TRBJ1-1; possible D gene TRBD1, 6 bases. Germline-derived CDR1 and CDR2 are MGHRA and YSYEKL. The CDR3 is 16 residues long. V dropped 1 base and J dropped 3 bases, with 15 bases sitting between them. This CDR3 is CASSQVNRARDTEAFF. CDR3 bases: TGCGCCAGCAGCCAAGTGAACAGGGCTAGGGACACTGAAGCTTTCTTT.

This clonotype was counted many times. V is TRBV4-2 and J is TRBJ1-6, with a tentative D call TRBD1 (5 bases). Germline CDR1 and CDR2: LGHNA and YNFKEQ. V lost 1 base to trimming and J lost 5 bases, with 12 bases between them. This CDR3 comprises 16 residues. CDR3 nucleotide sequence: TGTGCCAGCAGCCAAGTTGCGGGGACGGATAATTCACCCCTCCACTTT. Translated: CASSQVAGTDNSPLHF.

This clonotype appeared many times. The chain joins TRBV7-8 to TRBJ1-5, with TRBD1 as a possible D gene (5 bases). The V end was cut by 5 bases, the J end by 7 bases, with 9 bases between. Per the germline V gene, CDR1 is SGHVS and CDR2 is FQNEAQ. This CDR3 has 12 amino acids. CDR3 sequence reads: CASSRGAQPQHF. Here the CDR3 DNA reads TGTGCCAGCAGCCGCGGGGCCCAGCCCCAGCATTTT.